Listed here are 27 T cell receptor beta chains from one sample, sequenced in a study of shared clonotypes between healthy human individuals. The data were produced by immunoSEQ multiplex PCR, yet TCRdb's version contains in-frame clones alone and is incomplete. The table has over 850,000 clones, about four fifths seen once. Source material: memory CD4+ T cells from PBMCs. As for subset: CD45RA-negative fraction. These receptors came from a man aged 18 to 29 in good health. Some clones in this sample may be carry-over from other donors' samples.

The V and J genes are TRBV29-1 and TRBJ1-1; D gene uncertain. This CDR3 spans 13 amino acids. Trimming took off 1 base at V and 1 base at J, with 7 bases between the two ends. Germline CDR1 reads SQVTM; CDR2 reads ANQGSEA. DNA for the CDR3: TGCAGCGTTGAAGCTCGGGGGAACACTGAAGCTTTCTTT. Encoded protein: CSVEARGNTEAFF. The whole variable domain, remainder taken from reference TRBV29-1 and TRBJ1-1, is SAVISQKPSRDICQRGTSLTIQCQVDSQVTMMFWYRQQPGQSLTLIATANQGSEATYESGFVIDKFPISRPNLTFSTLTVSNMSPEDSSIYLCSVEARGNTEAFFGQGTRLTVV.

This chain connects TRBV5-4 to TRBJ1-1; D perhaps matches TRBD1 (5 bases). Trimming removed 2 bases from V and 1 base from J, with 12 bases in between. This CDR3 has 15 residues. Germline CDR1 is SGHNT and CDR2 is YYREEE (reference sequence). CDR3 sequence: CASSFGRQGNTEAFF. The CDR3 region has the DNA TGTGCCAGCAGCTTCGGTCGGCAGGGGAACACTGAAGCTTTCTTT. Looking up the rest from reference TRBV5-4 and TRBJ1-1 gives the full variable domain: ETGVTQSPTHLIKTRGQQVTLRCSSQSGHNTVSWYQQALGQGPQFIFQYYREEENGRGNFPPRFSGLQFPNYSSELNVNALELDDSALYLCASSFGRQGNTEAFFGQGTRLTVV.

The V call is TRBV6-6, the J call TRBJ2-7, with D perhaps matching TRBD1 (6 bases). CDR1 is MNHNY and CDR2 is SVGAGI in the germline V gene (reference sequence). Trimming removed 2 bases from V and 0 bases from J, with 8 bases in between. This CDR3 is built from 14 residues. The chain's CDR3 is CASSYGTPSYEQYF. For the CDR3, the DNA is TGTGCCAGCAGTTACGGGACACCCTCCTACGAGCAGTACTTC.

The rearrangement uses TRBV20-1 and TRBJ2-1; D perhaps matches TRBD2 (6 bases). The CDR3 length is 11 residues. Germline V gene lookup returns CDR1 DFQATT and CDR2 SNEGSKA (reference sequence). V dropped 1 base and J dropped 10 bases, with 8 bases sitting between them. This chain's CDR3 is CSARGREEQFF. The CDR3 DNA sequence: TGCAGTGCTAGAGGCCGGGAGGAGCAGTTCTTC.

The V gene is TRBV28, the J gene TRBJ2-4; 8 bases line up with TRBD1. The CDR3 totals 14 residues. Germline values: CDR1 MDHEN, CDR2 SYDVKM. The J segment lost 6 bases and the V segment lost 5 bases, leaving 6 bases of the junction unmatched. DNA for the CDR3: TGTGCCAGCAGTCAGACAGGGGTGCTAAACATTCAGTACTTC. Amino acids: CASSQTGVLNIQYF.

A remark on this clone: With a far larger clone one base away, a read error is the likely cause. Other DNA variants within this sample encode the same CDR3. The chain uses TRBV5-1 and TRBJ2-1; D ambiguous. V was pared by 0 bases and J by 5 bases, with 6 bases between. Germline lookup yields CDR1 SGHRS and CDR2 YFSETQ. CDR3 length equals 13 residues. The CDR3 protein is CASSLGPNNEQFF. CDR3 nucleotide sequence: TGCGCCAGCAGCTTGGGGCCGAACAATGAGCAGTTCTTC.

The DNA for the CDR3 is TGTGCCAGCAGTTTGATTGGGAAATCCTACGAGCAGTACTTC. Its translation is CASSLIGKSYEQYF. The chain links TRBV28 to TRBJ2-7; D ambiguous. The CDR3 is 14 residues long. Germline CDR1 MDHEN, CDR2 SYDVKM. Deletions cut 3 bases from V and 1 base from J, with 10 bases between.

This clone was found a few times. The rearrangement joins TRBV2 to TRBJ1-1, with 7 positions matching TRBD1. The CDR3 extends over 13 amino acids. Germline loops: CDR1 SNHLY, CDR2 FYNNEI. Trimming at V came to 4 bases and at J to 7 bases, leaving 6 bases not matched to a gene. As DNA, the CDR3 is TGTGCCAGCAGTGCCACAGGGGTTGTTGAAGCTTTCTTT. It specifies CASSATGVVEAFF.

Comments on this clone: The same CDR3 also results from other DNA sequences found in this sample. The CDR3, as DNA: TGTGCCAGTAGCCTCGGGCCCAACTATGGCTACACCTTC. Its protein is CASSLGPNYGYTF. The chain employs TRBV19 and TRBJ1-2; D remains unclear. The CDR3 is 13 residues long. V dropped 6 bases and J dropped 2 bases, with 10 bases sitting between them. The V gene's germline CDR1 is LNHDA and CDR2 SQIVND (reference sequence).

The chain carries TRBV5-1 and TRBJ2-3; 8 bases match TRBD2. V was pared by 1 base and J by 5 bases, with 3 bases of the junction left unmatched. There are 14 residues in the CDR3. In germline, CDR1 is SGHRS, CDR2 YFSETQ. This chain's CDR3 is CASSLSGGVDTQYF. The CDR3 DNA reads as TGCGCCAGCAGCTTGAGCGGGGGTGTAGATACGCAGTATTTT.

The rearrangement uses TRBV11-3 and TRBJ2-1; D call uncertain. The V gene's germline CDR1 is SGHNT and CDR2 YENEEA. The CDR3 sequence is 14 residues long. Between the trimmed V and J ends, which lost 5 bases and 3 bases, there was a span of 11 bases. The DNA for the CDR3 is TGTGCCAGCAGCCTACTGGGCAACTACAATGAGCAGTTCTTC. This encodes CASSLLGNYNEQFF.

This chain connects TRBV4-1 to TRBJ2-5; TRBD1 matches 7 bases. The closer fit of TRBJ2-7 to the DNA end suggests the J call may be wrong. Germline CDR1 is MGHRA and CDR2 is YSYEKL. This CDR3 is 15 amino acids long. CDR3 DNA: TGCGCCAGCAGCCACGCCACAGGGGCGGTCTACGAGCAGTACTTC. The encoded protein is CASSHATGAVYEQYF.

The chain links TRBV15 to TRBJ1-2; 8 bases fit TRBD1. The CDR3 spans 18 residues. Losses at the gene ends were 0 bases for V and 3 bases for J; bases not matched to a gene: 12. The V gene's germline CDR1 is LNHNV and CDR2 YYDKDF (reference sequence). The CDR3 reads CATSRDRSGGWIHYGYTF. The DNA of the CDR3 is TGTGCCACCAGCAGAGATCGGTCAGGGGGCTGGATACACTATGGCTACACCTTC.

CDR3 bases: TGCGCCAGCAGCACAGGACAGATCCAAGAGACCCAGTACTTC. Translation gives CASSTGQIQETQYF. The rearrangement uses TRBV5-1 and TRBJ2-5; a possible D gene is TRBD1 (6 bases). Germline loops: CDR1 SGHRS, CDR2 YFSETQ. V lost 4 bases and J 1 base, leaving 11 bases between the germline ends. This CDR3 is built from 14 residues.

This chain uses TRBV15 with TRBJ2-5; the D is unclear. Trimming took 2 bases from V and 5 from J, leaving 9 bases between them. Germline V gene lookup returns CDR1 LNHNV and CDR2 YYDKDF (reference sequence). This CDR3 spans 13 amino acids. Written as DNA, the CDR3 is TGTGCCACCAGCAGAATGACCCGGGAGACCCAGTACTTC. This encodes CATSRMTRETQYF.

The V and J genes are TRBV20-1 and TRBJ2-1; D tentatively fits TRBD1 or TRBD2 (5 bases each). V was pared by 8 bases and J by 4 bases, with 9 bases between. The CDR3 spans 11 residues. Germline-derived CDR1 and CDR2 are DFQATT and SNEGSKA (reference sequence). The CDR3 bases are TGCAGTCGGTGGGGGTACAATGAGCAGTTCTTC. Translation gives CSRWGYNEQFF.

The chain couples TRBV5-1 to TRBJ2-2, with D unclear. The CDR3 is 14 amino acids. From germline, CDR1 is SGHRS and CDR2 YFSETQ. V was clipped by 2 bases and J by 3 bases, with 8 bases between them. CDR3 residues: CASSFNSHTGELFF. CDR3 sequence (DNA): TGCGCCAGCAGCTTTAACAGTCACACCGGGGAGCTGTTTTTT.

This clone has a single count. The V gene is TRBV27, the J gene TRBJ2-2; no clear D gene. Germline-derived CDR1 and CDR2 are MNHEY and SMNVEV (reference sequence). CDR3 length: 14 amino acids. The V end lost 4 bases, the J end lost 5 bases, and 11 bases lay between the germline ends. DNA for the CDR3: TGTGCCAGCAGTTCCGTGGCAATGACCGGGGAGCTGTTTTTT. The encoded protein is CASSSVAMTGELFF.

The CDR3 reads CASSQENGRTNEKLFF. The CDR3 DNA reads as TGTGCCAGCAGCCAAGAGAACGGGAGGACTAATGAAAAACTGTTTTTT. The rearrangement joins TRBV4-2 to TRBJ1-4; no firm D call. This CDR3 is built from 16 residues. V lost 0 bases and J 2 bases, leaving 10 bases between the germline ends. CDR1 and CDR2 from the germline V gene are LGHNA and YNFKEQ.

The rearrangement uses TRBV5-1 and TRBJ1-4; 8 nucleotides align to TRBD1. Trimming at V came to 2 bases and at J to 3 bases, leaving 3 bases not matched to a gene. The CDR3 consists of 15 residues. CDR1 and CDR2 (germline): SGHRS, YFSETQ. DNA for the CDR3: TGCGCCAGCAGCTTCCTGACAGGGGCTAATGAAAAACTGTTTTTT. Its translation is CASSFLTGANEKLFF.

The chain joins TRBV18 to TRBJ2-3; TRBD2 matches at 10 bases. J gave up 7 bases and V 0 bases, and 7 bases lay outside the gene matches. This CDR3 region has 16 residues. Germline V gene data show CDR1 as KGHSH and CDR2 as LQKENI. CDR3 in DNA: TGTGCCAGCTCACCACCGGGACTAGCGCCAGTAAATACGCAGTATTTT. Translating it yields CASSPPGLAPVNTQYF. The complete variable domain, with remaining parts taken from reference TRBV18 and TRBJ2-3, reads NAGVMQNPRHLVRRRGQEARLRCSPMKGHSHVYWYRQLPEEGLKFMVYLQKENIIDESGMPKERFSAEFPKEGPSILRIQQVVRGDSAAYFCASSPPGLAPVNTQYFGPGTRLTVL.

The CDR3 nucleotides read TGTGCCAGCGAGCGGGAGGGCTACGAGCAGTACTTC. It is translated as CASEREGYEQYF. This chain uses TRBV2 with TRBJ2-7; 10 nucleotides match TRBD2. The CDR3 sequence is 12 residues long. The germline CDR1 and CDR2 sequences are SNHLY and FYNNEI. Germline trimming cut 8 bases from V and 3 bases from J; bases unmatched to any gene: 1.

Only a few counts were recorded for this clone. V is TRBV5-1 and J is TRBJ2-7, with D perhaps matching TRBD1 or TRBD2 (6 bases each). Per the germline V gene, CDR1 is SGHRS and CDR2 is YFSETQ. This CDR3 spans 15 amino acids. Trimming removed 2 bases at V and 2 bases at J, with 14 bases between. The chain's CDR3 is CASSFYQGRTYEQYF. The DNA for the CDR3 is TGCGCCAGCAGCTTCTATCAGGGGAGGACCTACGAGCAGTACTTC.

This clone was seen more than once but under ten times. This chain joins TRBV18 and TRBJ1-1; D unresolved. Between the trimmed V and J ends, which lost 4 bases and 3 bases, there was a span of 9 bases. Germline V lookup: CDR1 KGHSH, CDR2 LQKENI. The CDR3 totals 13 residues. The CDR3 nucleotides read TGTGCCAGCTCACTAAGCCGGGACACTGAAGCTTTCTTT. Its protein is CASSLSRDTEAFF.

This sequence joins TRBV7-6 and TRBJ1-4; TRBD1 might be the D (6 bases). Trimming took 5 bases from V and 4 from J, leaving 14 bases between them. Germline V gene lookup returns CDR1 SGHVS and CDR2 FNYEAQ. CDR3 length: 15 residues. CDR3 DNA sequence: TGTGCCAGCAGCCCTCGCGGGGGCGGTAATGAAAAACTGTTTTTT. Translated, it gives CASSPRGGGNEKLFF.

This clone was seen a handful of times. The chain combines TRBV10-3 with TRBJ1-2; D gene unclear. Trimming stripped 4 bases from V and 8 bases from J, with 11 bases between. CDR3 size: 12 residues. Germline loops: CDR1 ENHRY, CDR2 SYGVKD. CDR3 sequence (DNA): TGTGCCATCAGTGGGCCGGTTGAGGGCTACACCTTC. This gives the protein CAISGPVEGYTF.

This clone occurred a few times. The rearrangement joins TRBV6-6 to TRBJ1-1; D remains ambiguous. V was pared by 2 bases and J by 7 bases, with 8 bases between. The CDR3 spans 12 residues. The germline V gene encodes CDR1 MNHNY and CDR2 SVGAGI (reference sequence). Here the CDR3 DNA reads TGTGCCAGCAGTTACGGCCCCAGTGAAGCTTTCTTT. Protein product: CASSYGPSEAFF.